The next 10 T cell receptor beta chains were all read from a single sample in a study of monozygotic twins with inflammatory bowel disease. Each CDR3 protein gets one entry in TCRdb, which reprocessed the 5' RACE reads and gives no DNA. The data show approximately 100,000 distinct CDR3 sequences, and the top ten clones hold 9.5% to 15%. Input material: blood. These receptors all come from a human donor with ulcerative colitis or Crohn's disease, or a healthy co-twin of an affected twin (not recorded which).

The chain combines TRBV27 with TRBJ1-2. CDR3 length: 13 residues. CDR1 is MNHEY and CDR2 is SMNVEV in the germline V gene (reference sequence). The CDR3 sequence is CASSPKDGYGYTF.

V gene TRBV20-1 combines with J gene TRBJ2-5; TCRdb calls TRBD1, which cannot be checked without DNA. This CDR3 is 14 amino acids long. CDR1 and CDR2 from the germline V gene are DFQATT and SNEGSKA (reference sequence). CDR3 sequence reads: CSARPTENQETQYF.

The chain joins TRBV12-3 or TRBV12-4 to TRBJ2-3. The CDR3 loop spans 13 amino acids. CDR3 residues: CASSLLATDTQYF.

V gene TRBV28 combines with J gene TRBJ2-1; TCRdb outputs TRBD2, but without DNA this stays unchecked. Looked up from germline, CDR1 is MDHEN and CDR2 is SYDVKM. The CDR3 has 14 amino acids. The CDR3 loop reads CASSFLDFGNEQFF.

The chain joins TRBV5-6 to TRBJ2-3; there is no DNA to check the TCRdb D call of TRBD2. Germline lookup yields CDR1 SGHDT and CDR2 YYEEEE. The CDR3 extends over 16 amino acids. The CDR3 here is CASSLAAGGSTDTQYF.

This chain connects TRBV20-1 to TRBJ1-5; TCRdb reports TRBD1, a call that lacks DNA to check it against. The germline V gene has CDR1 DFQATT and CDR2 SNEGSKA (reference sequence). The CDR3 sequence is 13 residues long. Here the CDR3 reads CSALGGAGQPQHF.

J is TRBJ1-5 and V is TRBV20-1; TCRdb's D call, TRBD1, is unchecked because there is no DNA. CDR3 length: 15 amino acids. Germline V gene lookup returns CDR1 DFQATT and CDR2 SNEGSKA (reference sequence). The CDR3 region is CSARGGGRSNQPQHF.

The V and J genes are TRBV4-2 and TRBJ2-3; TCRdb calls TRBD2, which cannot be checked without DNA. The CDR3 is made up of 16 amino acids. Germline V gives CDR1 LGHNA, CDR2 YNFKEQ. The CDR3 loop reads CASSQVLAGYTDTQYF.

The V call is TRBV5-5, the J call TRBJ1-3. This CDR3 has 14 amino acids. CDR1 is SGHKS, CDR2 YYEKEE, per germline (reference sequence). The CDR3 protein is CASSLAGIGNTIYF.

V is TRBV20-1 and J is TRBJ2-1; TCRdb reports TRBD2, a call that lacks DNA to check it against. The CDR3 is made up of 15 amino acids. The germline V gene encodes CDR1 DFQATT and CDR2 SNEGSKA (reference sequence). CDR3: CSATPLAGHYNEQFF.